The clone carrying this T cell receptor (beta chain) was detected a few times. The data derive from a study of T cells in Graves' hyperthyroidism and ophthalmopathy. The CDR3 regions of TCR beta were amplified from RNA transcripts. The study used the HTBI primer set for a first-round RT-PCR of the TCR CDR3. MiXCR was run by TCRdb on the multiplex PCR reads, yielding one entry per CDR3 protein. The repertoire has 750,000 to 900,000 distinct CDR3 sequences, about two fifths of them found once; the top ten carry about 8.9%. V lost 6 bases and J lost 3, with 18 bases in between. Germline V gene sequence: CDR1 DFQATT, CDR2 SNEGSKA (reference sequence). The CDR3 length is 14 residues.

The specimen was blood. The receptor was derived from a man between 18 and 35 years old with Graves' hyperthyroidism. The V gene is TRBV20-1, the J gene TRBJ2-7; D call uncertain. This chain's CDR3 is CSAGKARIRYEQYF. The CDR3 bases are TGCAGTGCGGGTAAAGCCCGGATTCGCTACGAGCAGTACTTC.